The 18 T cell receptor beta chains listed next were all sequenced from one sample in a study of CD8 T cells in ankylosing spondylitis. Overall study results and limits: The study identified a TCR beta motif of fewer than 10 highly homologous variants that appeared characteristic of ankylosing spondylitis blood.

TCRdb used MiXCR to reprocess the 5' RACE reads, holding one entry per CDR3 protein. The repertoire holds under 850,000 distinct CDR3 sequences, with around 20% as singletons. These receptors are not linked to any known antigen. Sequencing was done on a sample of blood, either unsorted or a sorted T cell fraction (not recorded which). These receptors were taken from a male donor with ankylosing spondylitis.

This CDR3 reads CASSQDLGEQFF. CDR3 coding DNA: TGCGCCAGCAGCCAAGATCTTGGTGAGCAGTTCTTC. The chain recombines TRBV4-3 with TRBJ2-1; D not certain. The germline V gene has CDR1 LGHNA and CDR2 YSLEER. This CDR3 has 12 residues. V dropped 0 bases and J dropped 9 bases, with 6 bases sitting between them.

The chain is built from TRBV11-1 and TRBJ2-1, with D unclear. The CDR3 extends over 15 amino acids. Germline V gene sequence: CDR1 SGHAT, CDR2 FQDESV (reference sequence). V lost 7 bases, J lost 4 bases, and 17 bases lay in between. Written as DNA, the CDR3 is TGTGCCAGCACCAAAAGGGCTAAGACATACAATGAGCAGTTCTTC. Protein: CASTKRAKTYNEQFF.

The chain has TRBV4-1 and TRBJ2-1; 7 nucleotides match TRBD2. J gave up 8 bases and V 0 bases, and 10 bases lay outside the gene matches. The CDR3 has 16 residues. CDR1 MGHRA and CDR2 YSYEKL come from the germline V gene. CDR3 in amino acids: CASSQEPGGGGDEQFF. The CDR3 nucleotides read TGCGCCAGCAGCCAAGAGCCTGGCGGGGGAGGCGATGAGCAGTTCTTC.

The chain combines TRBV4-1 with TRBJ2-2, with D unclear. Germline CDR1 and CDR2: MGHRA and YSYEKL. The CDR3 is 17 amino acids. V lost 1 base and J lost 1, with 13 bases in between. CDR3: CASSQVSPLLNTGELFF. The CDR3 DNA is TGCGCCAGCAGCCAAGTCTCCCCCCTGTTGAACACCGGGGAGCTGTTTTTT.

The V gene is TRBV4-2, the J gene TRBJ2-7; TRBD2 might be the D (6 bases). Germline V gene data show CDR1 as LGHNA and CDR2 as YNFKEQ. CDR3 length: 15 amino acids. Trimming removed 1 base from V and 7 bases from J, with 17 bases in between. The CDR3 is CASSQVAGGGREQYF. In DNA, the CDR3 is TGTGCCAGCAGCCAAGTCGCGGGCGGAGGGAGAGAGCAGTACTTC.

This clonotype was observed a few times. This chain uses TRBV20-1 with TRBJ2-5; 7 bases align to TRBD2. CDR3 length equals 14 residues. Trimming cost V 6 bases and J 2 bases; bases outside gene matches: 9. Germline V gene data show CDR1 as DFQATT and CDR2 as SNEGSKA (reference sequence). CDR3 bases: TGCAGTGCAGACGCCCCGGGGGGACAAGAGACCCAGTACTTC. This encodes CSADAPGGQETQYF.

The table lists this clonotype with many counts. V usage is TRBV12-3 or TRBV12-4 and J usage is TRBJ1-5, with unresolved D. Trimming left V 3 bases short and J 3 bases short, with 6 bases between. The CDR3 contains 13 residues. CDR3: CASSFWDNQPQHF. DNA of the CDR3: TGTGCCAGCAGTTTTTGGGACAATCAGCCCCAGCATTTT.

V and J are TRBV7-2 and TRBJ2-7; 7 bases align to TRBD2. The CDR3 totals 14 residues. CDR1 is SGHTA and CDR2 is FQGNSA in the germline V gene. V lost 2 bases and J lost 3; bases outside the gene matches: 4. In DNA, the CDR3 is TGTGCCAGCAGCTTATATGGGGGGGTCTACGAGCAGTACTTC. It codes for CASSLYGGVYEQYF.

The rearrangement uses TRBV28 and TRBJ2-3, with 8 bases lining up with TRBD1. The germline gives CDR1 MDHEN, CDR2 SYDVKM. Losses at the gene ends were 7 bases for V and 5 bases for J; bases not matched to a gene: 8. The CDR3 extends over 14 amino acids. CDR3 protein: CASTPDRVGDTQYF. The CDR3 DNA is TGTGCCAGCACCCCGGACAGGGTAGGAGATACGCAGTATTTT.

Comments on this clonotype: One junction end does not reproduce the germline sequence, and a read error may be involved. The genes are TRBV2 and TRBJ1-1; D call uncertain. From germline, CDR1 is SNHLY and CDR2 FYNNEI. This CDR3 contains 15 residues. CDR3 residues: CASGETQAPNTEAFF. The CDR3 bases are TGTGCCAGCGGTGAAACGCAGGCCCCGAACACTGAAGCTTTCTTT.

The chain couples TRBV6-1 to TRBJ1-1; possible D gene TRBD1, 5 bases. V lost 0 bases and J 4 bases, leaving 12 bases between the germline ends. The CDR3 has 15 amino acids. The V gene's germline CDR1 is MNHNS and CDR2 SASEGT. CDR3: CASSEAMGGTTEAFF. The CDR3 DNA follows: TGTGCCAGCAGTGAAGCTATGGGGGGAACCACTGAAGCTTTCTTT.

This clonotype came up a few times. J is TRBJ2-7 and V is TRBV5-1, with 9 nucleotides matching TRBD1. V lost 0 bases and J lost 4; bases outside the gene matches: 5. The V gene's germline CDR1 is SGHRS and CDR2 YFSETQ. This CDR3 comprises 15 residues. CDR3 amino acids: CASSLGWTGDYEQYF. CDR3 sequence (DNA): TGCGCCAGCAGCTTGGGATGGACAGGGGATTACGAGCAGTACTTC. Full variable domain (missing parts from reference TRBV5-1 and TRBJ2-7): KAGVTQTPRYLIKTRGQQVTLSCSPISGHRSVSWYQQTPGQGLQFLFEYFSETQRNKGNFPGRFSGRQFSNSRSEMNVSTLELGDSALYLCASSLGWTGDYEQYFGPGTRLTVT.

The chain couples TRBV2 to TRBJ2-3, with D uncertain. The CDR3 has 12 amino acids. Trimming pared 2 bases from V and 2 bases from J, leaving 2 bases between. CDR1 and CDR2 (germline): SNHLY, FYNNEI. CDR3 region: CASSEPTDTQYF. The CDR3 DNA reads as TGTGCCAGCAGTGAACCCACAGATACGCAGTATTTT.

This rearrangement joins TRBV29-1 to TRBJ1-2, with D possibly being TRBD1 (6 bases). V lost 2 bases and J 8 bases, leaving 15 bases between the germline ends. The CDR3 runs to 13 residues. The germline V gene has CDR1 SQVTM and CDR2 ANQGSEA. The CDR3 here is CSVEQGGNWGYTF. The CDR3 region has the DNA TGCAGCGTTGAACAAGGGGGGAATTGGGGCTACACCTTC.

The CDR3 DNA reads as TGTGCCAGCAGTCCCCGGACTAGCGGGGGCCTGATAAGAACCTACGAGCAGTACTTC. Translation: CASSPRTSGGLIRTYEQYF. The V gene is TRBV27, the J gene TRBJ2-7, with TRBD2 matching 13 bases. J gave up 2 bases and V 5 bases, and 15 bases lay outside the gene matches. The germline CDR1 and CDR2 sequences are MNHEY and SMNVEV (reference sequence). The CDR3 is 19 residues long.

The gene calls are TRBV15 and TRBJ1-2; the match to TRBD1 covers 9 bases. The CDR3 contains 18 residues. V was clipped by 4 bases and J by 4 bases; unmatched bases: 16. Germline-derived CDR1 and CDR2 are LNHNV and YYDKDF (reference sequence). CDR3 coding DNA: TGTGCCACCAGCACGGGAACAGGGGGCGTTTTAGAACCCTATGGCTACACCTTC. Its translation is CATSTGTGGVLEPYGYTF.

The rearrangement uses TRBV5-1 and TRBJ2-2, with 12 bases lining up with TRBD2. Germline V lookup: CDR1 SGHRS, CDR2 YFSETQ. This CDR3 region has 17 residues. Trimming took 4 bases from V and 4 from J; bases not matched to a gene: 8. DNA for the CDR3: TGCGCCAGCAGCCCTACAGGACTAGCGGGGATCACCGGGGAGCTGTTTTTT. It codes for CASSPTGLAGITGELFF.

This chain connects TRBV7-6 to TRBJ2-3; no clear D. Trimming removed 2 bases from V and 6 bases from J, with 12 bases in between. The germline V gene encodes CDR1 SGHVS and CDR2 FNYEAQ. The CDR3 is made up of 14 amino acids. CDR3 bases: TGTGCCAGCAGCTTAAGAGCTTCGGCGGATACGCAGTATTTT. It codes for CASSLRASADTQYF.